The 14 T cell receptor beta chains below come from one sample, sequenced in a study of T-cell reconstitution after alpha-beta-depleted transplantation in children. Construction of the TCRbeta library involved unique molecular identifiers. TCRdb reprocessed the PCR reads via MiXCR and lists one record per CDR3 protein. The data hold several thousand distinct CDR3 sequences, with about 15% observed a single time. Sequenced material: PBMCs, taken before TCRalphabeta/CD19-depleted stem cell transplant. The receptors stem from a boy aged 5-17 years with acute lymphoblastic leukemia, due to receive a stem cell transplant.

This clonotype is categorized as medium-sized. The J gene is TRBJ1-5, the V gene TRBV20-1; D not resolved. CDR1 and CDR2 from the germline V gene are DFQATT and SNEGSKA (reference sequence). The V end lost 2 bases, the J end lost 1 base, and 12 bases lay between the germline ends. The CDR3 covers 15 residues. CDR3 protein: CSARRGSQSNQPQHF. CDR3 sequence (DNA): TGCAGTGCTAGACGGGGATCTCAGAGCAATCAGCCCCAGCATTTT.

At least ten counts were recorded for this clonotype. The chain is built from TRBV20-1 and TRBJ2-1, with TRBD2 matching 13 bases. The CDR3 spans 14 residues. Germline values: CDR1 DFQATT, CDR2 SNEGSKA (reference sequence). The V and J ends lost 6 bases and 8 bases, in that order; junction bases with no gene match: 7. CDR3 sequence: CSAERLAGGYEQFF. The CDR3 nucleotides are TGCAGTGCGGAACGACTAGCGGGAGGTTATGAGCAGTTCTTC.

The chain couples TRBV5-6 to TRBJ1-1, with D unresolved. The germline V gene encodes CDR1 SGHDT and CDR2 YYEEEE. Trimming stripped 2 bases from V and 7 bases from J, with 12 bases between. The CDR3 covers 13 residues. The CDR3 sequence is CASSLWPADEAFF. The CDR3 coding sequence is TGTGCCAGCAGCTTATGGCCAGCTGATGAAGCTTTCTTT.

V and J are TRBV7-2 and TRBJ1-4, with a weak D call TRBD1 (5 bases). The germline V gene has CDR1 SGHTA and CDR2 FQGNSA. V was clipped by 2 bases and J by 4 bases, with 11 bases between them. The CDR3 sequence is 15 residues long. Here the CDR3 DNA reads TGTGCCAGCAGCTTATTTAGGACACTTAATGAAAAACTGTTTTTT. It encodes CASSLFRTLNEKLFF.

By share of the sample, this clonotype is medium-sized. CDR3 amino acids: CASSTQGYVVYEQYF. CDR3 in DNA: TGTGCCAGCAGCACCCAGGGATATGTAGTCTACGAGCAGTACTTC. The chain links TRBV13 to TRBJ2-7; possible D gene TRBD1, 5 bases. This CDR3 spans 15 amino acids. Looked up from germline, CDR1 is PRHDT and CDR2 is FYEKMQ (reference sequence). Deletions cut 5 bases from V and 3 bases from J, with 17 bases between.

V usage is TRBV5-5 and J usage is TRBJ2-1, with a possible D match to TRBD2 (5 bases). There are 16 residues in the CDR3. V lost 4 bases to trimming and J lost 3 bases, with 17 bases between them. Per germline, CDR1 SGHKS and CDR2 YYEKEE (reference sequence). As DNA, the CDR3 is TGTGCCAGCAGCCCCCTGGATATAGCGAGCTACAATGAGCAGTTCTTC. Translating gives CASSPLDIASYNEQFF.

By share of the sample, this clonotype is medium-sized. The rearrangement joins TRBV6-5 to TRBJ1-5; a possible D gene is TRBD1 (5 bases). Per the germline V gene, CDR1 is MNHEY and CDR2 is SVGAGI. V lost 3 bases to trimming and J lost 1 base, with 10 bases between them. The CDR3 length is 15 residues. The CDR3 DNA reads TGTGCCAGCAGTTATCGGCAGGGAAGCAATCAGCCCCAGCATTTT. Translation: CASSYRQGSNQPQHF.

As DNA, the CDR3 is TGTGCCATCGGGACTAGCCTAAAGGGCGGGGAGCTGTTTTTT. This translates into CAIGTSLKGGELFF. The chain joins TRBV24-1 to TRBJ2-2; 9 bases align to TRBD2. CDR3 length: 14 amino acids. Germline V gene lookup returns CDR1 KGHDR and CDR2 SFDVKD. Trimming took 11 bases from V and 7 from J; bases not matched to a gene: 10.

This clonotype was observed many times. The CDR3 loop is CASNIQGRGNQPQHF. CDR3 in DNA: TGTGCCAGCAACATACAGGGAAGGGGCAATCAGCCCCAGCATTTT. The V gene is TRBV6-2 or TRBV6-3, the J gene TRBJ1-5; possible D gene TRBD1, 6 bases. Germline values: CDR1 MNHEY, CDR2 SVGEGT. With 7 bases removed from V and 2 bases from J, the gap between germline ends came to 15 bases. This CDR3 spans 15 amino acids.

By its share, this clonotype is medium-sized. CDR3 sequence (DNA): TGTGCCAGCAGCAATCGGGCCCAGAACATTCAGTACTTC. It is translated as CASSNRAQNIQYF. The chain links TRBV7-6 to TRBJ2-4, with D unresolved. Trimming left V 5 bases short and J 7 bases short, with 12 bases between. The CDR3 length is 13 residues. The germline gives CDR1 SGHVS, CDR2 FNYEAQ.

Turning to this clonotype: No DNA is shown, since the ends of the CDR3 on it are uncertain; the CDR3 is the one TCRdb lists. The chain couples TRBV29-1 to TRBJ2-3; the DNA was not used to check the table's D call, TRBD1. From its first to its last residue, the CDR3 has 13 amino acids. Per the germline V gene, CDR1 is SQVTM and CDR2 is ANQGSEA. The CDR3 loop reads CSVGQGSTDTQFF.

This clonotype is classed as medium-sized. The chain has TRBV5-6 and TRBJ1-1, with D possibly matching TRBD1 (5 bases). CDR3 size: 13 residues. Germline V gene data show CDR1 as SGHDT and CDR2 as YYEEEE. V lost 2 bases and J 5 bases, leaving 10 bases between the germline ends. The CDR3 DNA follows: TGTGCCAGCAGCTTTCAGGGTCGGACTGAAGCTTTCTTT. It specifies CASSFQGRTEAFF. Full variable domain (missing parts from reference TRBV5-6 and TRBJ1-1): DAGVTQSPTHLIKTRGQQVTLRCSPKSGHDTVSWYQQALGQGPQFIFQYYEEEERQRGNFPDRFSGHQFPNYSSELNVNALLLGDSALYLCASSFQGRTEAFFGQGTRLTVV.

This clonotype counts as medium-sized (0.01 to 0.1%). The chain carries TRBV28 and TRBJ1-5; D is unresolved. Germline values: CDR1 MDHEN, CDR2 SYDVKM. The CDR3 consists of 13 residues. Deletions cut 3 bases from V and 4 bases from J, with 7 bases between. The CDR3 loop reads CASSLKRNQPQHF. CDR3 bases: TGTGCCAGCAGTTTGAAGAGAAATCAGCCCCAGCATTTT. Combining the CDR3 with reference TRBV28 and TRBJ1-5 gives the whole variable domain DVKVTQSSRYLVKRTGEKVFLECVQDMDHENMFWYRQDPGLGLRLIYFSYDVKMKEKGDIPEGYSVSREKKERFSLILESASTNQTSMYLCASSLKRNQPQHFGDGTRLSIL.

Relative to its sample, this clonotype is medium-sized (0.01 to 0.1%). CDR3 sequence: CASTSVRLPQETQYF. CDR3 nucleotides: TGTGCCAGCACCTCCGTTCGGCTTCCGCAAGAGACCCAGTACTTC. V is TRBV7-8 and J is TRBJ2-5; D gene unclear. CDR1 and CDR2 (germline): SGHVS, FQNEAQ. The V end was cut by 7 bases, the J end by 2 bases, with 17 bases between. The CDR3 contains 15 residues.